These 8 T cell receptor beta chains came from one sample sequenced in a study of cytomegalovirus exposure and HLA in healthy donors. The PCR was carried out with 60 Vbeta primers and 13 Jbeta primers. Assay: immunoSEQ multiplex PCR; the TCRdb copy retains only in-frame clones and omits some. The data contain almost 200,000 clones, around 79% of them singletons. Sequenced material: PBMCs. These receptors came from a male donor in good health and CMV-seropositive.

The V and J genes are TRBV6-5 and TRBJ1-5, with a tentative D call TRBD1 (6 bases). CDR1 and CDR2 (germline): MNHEY, SVGAGI. This CDR3 has 15 amino acids. V was cut by 0 bases and J by 7 bases, with 13 bases left in between. CDR3 nucleotide sequence: TGTGCCAGCAGTTACTCGATGGGGGCTAGCCAGCCCCAGCATTTT. It encodes CASSYSMGASQPQHF.

The rearrangement joins TRBV10-3 to TRBJ1-2; the match to TRBD1 covers 7 bases. The CDR3 runs to 12 residues. V gave up 6 bases and J gave up 8 bases; unmatched junction bases: 6. The germline V gene has CDR1 ENHRY and CDR2 SYGVKD. CDR3 protein: CAIRQGLEGYTF. CDR3 DNA: TGTGCCATCAGACAGGGGTTGGAAGGCTACACCTTC.

The DNA of the CDR3 is TGTGCCAGCAGTCAAGCGGGGGATACCTACAATGAGCAGTTCTTC. Amino acids: CASSQAGDTYNEQFF. The rearrangement uses TRBV6-4 and TRBJ2-1; 8 bases are shared with TRBD2. This CDR3 comprises 15 residues. With 5 bases clipped from V and 2 bases from J, the junction kept 5 bases outside the gene matches. Germline values: CDR1 MRHNA, CDR2 SNTAGT.

The chain joins TRBV4-3 to TRBJ2-5; TRBD2 matches 7 bases. The CDR3 sequence is 13 residues long. V lost 4 bases and J lost 3; bases outside the gene matches: 2. Germline CDR1 and CDR2: LGHNA and YSLEER. CDR3 in DNA: TGCGCCAGCAGCCCCCGGGGGGAAGAGACCCAGTACTTC. Translation: CASSPRGEETQYF.

The chain links TRBV7-2 to TRBJ2-7; D may be TRBD2 (7 bases). V was pared by 3 bases and J by 1 base, with 19 bases between. CDR1 SGHTA and CDR2 FQGNSA come from the germline V gene. There are 17 residues in the CDR3. The CDR3 loop is CASSFWKGGVGSYEQYF. The DNA of the CDR3 is TGTGCCAGCAGCTTTTGGAAGGGGGGGGTGGGGTCCTACGAGCAGTACTTC.

The J gene is TRBJ2-7, the V gene TRBV7-6; 7 bases fit TRBD1. After removal of 3 bases from V and 2 bases from J, the junction contained 4 bases not matched to a gene. Germline CDR1 is SGHVS and CDR2 is FNYEAQ. The CDR3 is 14 amino acids. For the CDR3, the DNA is TGTGCCAGCAGCTTGGGACAGCCTACCTACGAGCAGTACTTC. It yields the protein CASSLGQPTYEQYF.

This CDR3 is CASSPGGGAYEQYF. CDR3 bases: TGCGCCAGCAGCCCGGGTGGGGGGGCCTACGAGCAGTACTTC. The V call is TRBV5-1, the J call TRBJ2-7, with TRBD2 matching over 7 bases. Trimming removed 4 bases from V and 2 bases from J; junction bases left unmatched: 6. The CDR3 extends over 14 amino acids. CDR1 is SGHRS and CDR2 is YFSETQ in the germline V gene.

This clone has more than one count but fewer than ten. The chain has TRBV18 and TRBJ1-3, with D uncertain. Germline values: CDR1 KGHSH, CDR2 LQKENI. V lost 8 bases, J lost 2 bases, and 7 bases lay in between. The CDR3 extends over 12 amino acids. This CDR3 reads CASLEAGNTIYF. In DNA form, the CDR3 reads TGTGCCAGCCTGGAGGCTGGAAACACCATATATTTT.